These 30 T cell receptor beta chains originate from one sample sequenced in a study of blood T cell repertoires in COVID-19. Some clones are missing from TCRdb's copy, which holds only in-frame ones; the method was immunoSEQ multiplex PCR. This table holds 130,000 to 150,000 clones, about 83% found once. The sequenced material came from PBMCs or T cells enriched from blood (not recorded which). Receptors were obtained from a woman in her 50s who had been exposed to COVID-19.

The J gene is TRBJ1-5, the V gene TRBV2, with D possibly TRBD1 on 6 matching bases. Trimming removed 6 bases at V and 3 bases at J, with 15 bases between. The CDR3 runs to 15 residues. From germline, CDR1 is SNHLY and CDR2 FYNNEI. The CDR3 here is CASRVPGHNNQPQHF. Here the CDR3 DNA reads TGTGCCAGCAGGGTCCCGGGACATAACAATCAGCCCCAGCATTTT. Full variable domain (rest looked up from reference TRBV2 and TRBJ1-5): EPEVTQTPSHQVTQMGQEVILRCVPISNHLYFYWYRQILGQKVEFLVSFYNNEISEKSEIFDDQFSVERPDGSNFTLKIRSTKLEDSAMYFCASRVPGHNNQPQHFGDGTRLSIL.

V and J are TRBV7-9 and TRBJ2-2, with 10 bases matching TRBD2. The CDR3 totals 16 residues. V dropped 2 bases and J dropped 3; count of bases not matched to a gene: 3. Germline-derived CDR1 and CDR2 are SEHNR and FQNEAQ (reference sequence). The CDR3 is CASSLWTSGYTGELFF. DNA for the CDR3: TGTGCCAGCAGCTTATGGACTAGCGGTTACACCGGGGAGCTGTTTTTT.

The gene calls are TRBV11-3 and TRBJ2-1, with TRBD2 matching over 10 bases. The ends lost 4 bases at V and 9 bases at J; junction bases unmatched: 12. This CDR3 is built from 16 residues. Germline V CDR1 and CDR2: SGHNT, YENEEA. CDR3 DNA sequence: TGTGCCAGCAGCTCCGGGTCAGCGGGGGGGCAGGGTGAGCAGTTCTTC. Amino acids: CASSSGSAGGQGEQFF.

This sequence joins TRBV3-1 (or the pseudogene TRBV3-2) and TRBJ1-6, with D possibly TRBD1 on 5 matching bases. CDR1 and CDR2 from the germline V gene are LGHDT and YNNKEL (reference sequence). The CDR3 runs to 17 residues. The V end was cut by 6 bases, the J end by 5 bases, with 20 bases between. The DNA of the CDR3 is TGTGCCAGCAGACCACAAACGACCCAGGGCCATAATTCACCCCTCCACTTT. Its protein product is CASRPQTTQGHNSPLHF.

The rearrangement joins TRBV11-3 to TRBJ2-2; TRBD2 is a possible D gene (5 bases). V was cut by 1 base and J by 7 bases, with 13 bases left in between. The CDR3 totals 15 residues. Germline CDR1 SGHNT, CDR2 YENEEA. CDR3 protein: CASSLGAGGNGELFF. The CDR3 bases are TGTGCCAGCAGCTTAGGGGCAGGAGGTAACGGGGAGCTGTTTTTT.

The chain uses TRBV11-2 and TRBJ1-6, with 10 positions matching TRBD1. The V and J ends lost 3 bases and 9 bases, in that order; junction bases with no gene match: 11. Per the germline V gene, CDR1 is SGHAT and CDR2 is FQNNGV. CDR3 length: 17 residues. The CDR3: CASSFFGTGVLGSPLHF. The CDR3 coding sequence is TGTGCCAGCAGCTTCTTTGGGACAGGGGTTTTAGGTTCACCCCTCCACTTT.

This clone appeared a single time. The chain uses TRBV5-1 and TRBJ2-1, with 9 positions matching TRBD2. Germline V lookup: CDR1 SGHRS, CDR2 YFSETQ. CDR3 length: 16 residues. The J segment lost 3 bases and the V segment lost 6 bases, leaving 10 bases of the junction unmatched. The CDR3 reads CASTASGTSIYNEQFF. The CDR3, as DNA: TGCGCCAGCACGGCTTCCGGGACTAGCATCTACAATGAGCAGTTCTTC. Variable domain in full (rest from reference TRBV5-1 and TRBJ2-1): KAGVTQTPRYLIKTRGQQVTLSCSPISGHRSVSWYQQTPGQGLQFLFEYFSETQRNKGNFPGRFSGRQFSNSRSEMNVSTLELGDSALYLCASTASGTSIYNEQFFGPGTRLTVL.

The CDR3 region is CATSDPARGRDGYTF. CDR3 bases: TGTGCCACCAGTGACCCCGCCAGGGGCCGGGATGGCTACACCTTC. V usage is TRBV24-1 and J usage is TRBJ1-2, with D perhaps TRBD1 (6 bases). CDR1 is KGHDR and CDR2 is SFDVKD in the germline V gene. Between the trimmed V and J ends, which lost 4 bases and 6 bases, there was a span of 17 bases. The CDR3 runs to 15 residues.

The rearrangement uses TRBV7-8 and TRBJ2-1, with D uncertain. The CDR3 extends over 14 amino acids. Germline loops: CDR1 SGHVS, CDR2 FQNEAQ. The ends were cut back, 4 bases at V and 6 bases at J, with 13 bases in the middle. The CDR3 here is CASSSIRGSNEQFF. As DNA, the CDR3 is TGTGCCAGCAGCTCTATTAGAGGATCCAATGAGCAGTTCTTC.

The chain recombines TRBV12-3 or TRBV12-4 with TRBJ1-1; 7 bases agree with TRBD1. J was trimmed by 4 bases and V by 8 bases; bases with no gene match: 7. This CDR3 is built from 13 residues. CDR3 DNA sequence: TGTGCCAGCTCAGGGGGTTTCGGCACTGAAGCTTTCTTT. Translation: CASSGGFGTEAFF.

The chain recombines TRBV6-5 with TRBJ2-7, with D tentatively TRBD1 (7 bases). The CDR3 has 13 residues. With 4 bases removed from V and 6 bases from J, the gap between germline ends came to 13 bases. Germline lookup yields CDR1 MNHEY and CDR2 SVGAGI. The CDR3 is CASSFRQGGEQYF. The CDR3, as DNA: TGTGCCAGCAGTTTCCGACAGGGAGGCGAGCAGTACTTC.

The rearrangement joins TRBV19 to TRBJ2-3, with TRBD2 matching 11 bases. The trim removed 7 bases at V and 4 bases at J, leaving 7 bases unmatched. The CDR3 consists of 15 residues. The germline V gene has CDR1 LNHDA and CDR2 SQIVND (reference sequence). CDR3 sequence reads: CASTSSGRVADTQYF. The CDR3 nucleotides read TGTGCCAGTACCAGTAGCGGGAGGGTGGCAGATACGCAGTATTTT.

The rearrangement uses TRBV4-2 and TRBJ1-4; 9 bases are shared with TRBD1. Germline V gene sequence: CDR1 LGHNA, CDR2 YNFKEQ. The CDR3 is made up of 16 amino acids. J lost 7 bases, V lost 4 bases, and 10 bases had no gene match. CDR3 DNA: TGTGCCAGCAGCCCGAAACAGGGGGCTAGGGTTGAAAAACTGTTTTTT. Translating gives CASSPKQGARVEKLFF.

This clone was counted between two and nine times. The rearrangement joins TRBV16 to TRBJ2-7; D is uncertain. The CDR3 is 11 amino acids. Germline-derived CDR1 and CDR2 are KGHSY and FQNENV. Trimming removed 4 bases at V and 3 bases at J, with 4 bases between. CDR3 sequence: CASSPNYEQYF. The CDR3 DNA follows: TGTGCCAGCAGCCCTAACTACGAGCAGTACTTC.

V and J are TRBV10-1 and TRBJ2-1; 8 bases map to TRBD1. This CDR3 contains 15 residues. Germline V gives CDR1 WNHNN, CDR2 SYGVQD (reference sequence). The trim removed 10 bases at V and 3 bases at J, leaving 11 bases unmatched. In DNA, the CDR3 is TGCGCCAACACGGACCGGACAGGGAGCTACAATGAGCAGTTCTTC. Its protein product is CANTDRTGSYNEQFF.

The gene calls are TRBV5-6 and TRBJ1-5; no clear D gene. From germline, CDR1 is SGHDT and CDR2 YYEEEE. The CDR3 has 12 amino acids. V was pared by 0 bases and J by 10 bases, with 8 bases between. The CDR3 here is CASSLEAGPQHF. The CDR3 DNA reads as TGTGCCAGCAGCTTGGAAGCAGGTCCCCAGCATTTT.

The chain carries TRBV11-2 and TRBJ2-6, with D maybe TRBD1 (5 bases). This CDR3 has 17 residues. The germline V gene has CDR1 SGHAT and CDR2 FQNNGV. The V end was cut by 1 base, the J end by 0 bases, with 10 bases between. CDR3 amino acids: CASSLVAGRSGANVLTF. As DNA, the CDR3 is TGTGCCAGCAGCTTAGTCGCAGGGCGCTCTGGGGCCAACGTCCTGACTTTC.

The chain employs TRBV14 and TRBJ2-5; possible D gene TRBD1, 6 bases. Per germline, CDR1 SGHDN and CDR2 FVKESK. Trimming removed 0 bases from V and 6 bases from J, with 17 bases in between. This CDR3 has 16 amino acids. CDR3 nucleotides: TGTGCCAGCAGCCAAGAGGGGGCCCCAGGGTTGCAGACCCAGTACTTC. Translating gives CASSQEGAPGLQTQYF.

The V gene is TRBV19, the J gene TRBJ2-3, with TRBD1 as a possible D gene (5 bases). Germline V gene sequence: CDR1 LNHDA, CDR2 SQIVND (reference sequence). CDR3 length: 14 amino acids. V shed 7 bases and J shed 2 bases, with 13 bases lying between them. In DNA, the CDR3 is TGTGCCAGTATTGGGCCAGGGTTCACAGATACGCAGTATTTT. It translates to CASIGPGFTDTQYF.

V usage is TRBV30 and J usage is TRBJ1-1; TRBD1 matches at 7 bases. After removal of 3 bases from V and 5 bases from J, the junction contained 9 bases not matched to a gene. Germline V gives CDR1 GTSNPN, CDR2 SVGIG (reference sequence). The CDR3 runs to 14 residues. The CDR3 protein is CAWRAYKQGTEAFF. The DNA for the CDR3 is TGTGCCTGGAGGGCCTACAAACAGGGGACTGAAGCTTTCTTT.

The rearrangement links TRBV27 to TRBJ1-2; 7 positions agree with TRBD1. The germline V gene encodes CDR1 MNHEY and CDR2 SMNVEV (reference sequence). The junction had 8 bases not matched to a gene; V was cut back by 1 base and J by 0 bases. This CDR3 is 17 amino acids long. The CDR3 DNA follows: TGTGCCAGCAGTTTATACGGGACAGTCGGGACTAACTATGGCTACACCTTC. It specifies CASSLYGTVGTNYGYTF.

CDR3 amino acids: CASSQRVGLVNEQFF. The CDR3 coding sequence is TGCGCCAGCAGCCAAAGGGTGGGACTAGTGAATGAGCAGTTCTTC. The genes are TRBV5-1 and TRBJ2-1; TRBD2 aligns across 8 bases. Germline CDR1 is SGHRS and CDR2 is YFSETQ. The CDR3 totals 15 residues. The V gene end was trimmed by 4 bases and the J gene end by 7 bases; junction bases not matched to a gene: 10.

The rearrangement joins TRBV19 to TRBJ1-5; 8 bases are shared with TRBD1. The CDR3 loop spans 14 amino acids. CDR1 is LNHDA and CDR2 is SQIVND in the germline V gene (reference sequence). V lost 6 bases, J lost 5 bases, and 6 bases stayed unmatched. The CDR3 sequence is CASSRTGRDQPQHF. CDR3 DNA: TGTGCCAGTAGCCGGACAGGGAGGGATCAGCCCCAGCATTTT.

The chain couples TRBV15 to TRBJ1-1; D uncertain. The ends were cut back, 0 bases at V and 4 bases at J, with 9 bases in the middle. CDR3 length equals 14 residues. Germline V CDR1 and CDR2: LNHNV, YYDKDF (reference sequence). DNA of the CDR3: TGTGCCACCAGCAGAGATCACAGTATCACTGAAGCTTTCTTT. This codes for CATSRDHSITEAFF.

The chain links TRBV7-3 to TRBJ2-7, with 13 bases that match TRBD2. Germline V gene data show CDR1 as SGHTA and CDR2 as FQGTGA. The CDR3 has 15 residues. After removal of 5 bases from V and 2 bases from J, the junction contained 3 bases not matched to a gene. The CDR3 coding sequence is TGTGCCAGCAGCAGGACTAGCGGGGGCCCCTACGAGCAGTACTTC. It specifies CASSRTSGGPYEQYF.

In DNA form, the CDR3 reads TGTGCCAGCAGCGTCGGGACTAGCGAGGGGTCCCAGTACTTC. Translated: CASSVGTSEGSQYF. J is TRBJ2-5 and V is TRBV9; 10 bases match TRBD2. J lost 9 bases, V lost 2 bases, and 7 bases had no gene match. CDR1 and CDR2 from the germline V gene are SGDLS and YYNGEE. The CDR3 contains 14 residues.

V usage is TRBV5-1 and J usage is TRBJ2-5; TRBD1 aligns across 10 bases. The trim removed 3 bases at V and 5 bases at J, leaving 13 bases unmatched. The germline V gene encodes CDR1 SGHRS and CDR2 YFSETQ. This CDR3 comprises 17 residues. CDR3 sequence: CASSSLSRTGGGETQYF. The CDR3, as DNA: TGCGCCAGCAGCTCTCTATCACGGACAGGGGGAGGGGAGACCCAGTACTTC. Filled out from reference TRBV5-1 and TRBJ2-5, the complete variable domain reads KAGVTQTPRYLIKTRGQQVTLSCSPISGHRSVSWYQQTPGQGLQFLFEYFSETQRNKGNFPGRFSGRQFSNSRSEMNVSTLELGDSALYLCASSSLSRTGGGETQYFGPGTRLLVL.

This chain links TRBV9 with TRBJ1-1; weak D call: TRBD1 (5 bases). Per germline, CDR1 SGDLS and CDR2 YYNGEE. V was clipped by 3 bases and J by 0 bases, with 15 bases between them. This CDR3 is built from 16 residues. The CDR3 nucleotides are TGTGCCAGCAGCGCCCGGATTGGACAAATGAACACTGAAGCTTTCTTT. Translation gives CASSARIGQMNTEAFF.

The chain couples TRBV11-2 to TRBJ1-3; 8 bases line up with TRBD1. This CDR3 contains 16 residues. Per germline, CDR1 SGHAT and CDR2 FQNNGV. V lost 1 base and J lost 3; bases outside the gene matches: 5. CDR3 protein: CASSLVPGGFGNTIYF. CDR3 DNA: TGTGCCAGCAGCTTAGTACCAGGGGGCTTTGGAAACACCATATATTTT.

The V gene is TRBV7-9, the J gene TRBJ2-1; D not certain. This CDR3 has 14 amino acids. Germline CDR1 is SEHNR and CDR2 is FQNEAQ (reference sequence). The V end lost 2 bases, the J end lost 3 bases, and 8 bases lay between the germline ends. CDR3 bases: TGTGCCAGCAGCTTACGACTGGTCTACAATGAGCAGTTCTTC. Protein product: CASSLRLVYNEQFF.